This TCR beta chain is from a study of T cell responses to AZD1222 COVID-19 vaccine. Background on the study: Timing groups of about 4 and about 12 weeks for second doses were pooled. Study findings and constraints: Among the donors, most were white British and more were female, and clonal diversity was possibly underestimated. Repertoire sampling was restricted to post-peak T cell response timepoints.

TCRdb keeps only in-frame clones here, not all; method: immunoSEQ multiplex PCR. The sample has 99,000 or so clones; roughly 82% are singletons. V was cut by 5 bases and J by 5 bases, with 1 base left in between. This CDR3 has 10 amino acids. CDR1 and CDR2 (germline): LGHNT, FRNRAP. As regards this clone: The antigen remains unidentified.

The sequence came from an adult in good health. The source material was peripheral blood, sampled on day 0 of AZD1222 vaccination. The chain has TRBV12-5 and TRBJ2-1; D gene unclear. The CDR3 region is CASGNNEQFF. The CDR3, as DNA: TGTGCTAGTGGTAACAATGAGCAGTTCTTC. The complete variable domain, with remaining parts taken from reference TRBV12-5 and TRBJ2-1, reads DARVTQTPRHKVTEMGQEVTMRCQPILGHNTVFWYRQTMMQGLELLAYFRNRAPLDDSGMPKDRFSAEMPDATLATLKIQPSEPRDSAVYFCASGNNEQFFGPGTRLTVL.